This entry features one T cell receptor beta chain sequence. Profiling relied on immunoSEQ multiplex PCR, and the TCRdb table lists in-frame clones only, not all of them. The table records 15,000 to 20,000 clones, roughly 78% of them present only once. This sample was taken from a study of somatic mutations in cytotoxic T cells in rheumatoid arthritis. CDR1 and CDR2 from the germline V gene are SNHLY and FYNNEI. The germline V and J ends were trimmed by 6 bases and 3 bases, with 12 bases remaining between them. The CDR3 length is 14 residues. The sequence came from a woman in her forties or fifties with rheumatoid arthritis. The chain uses TRBV2 and TRBJ1-5; D gene uncertain. The sample consisted of CD8+ T cells sorted from blood. The CDR3 spells CASRLPYNNQPQHF. The CDR3 nucleotides are TGTGCCAGCAGGTTACCGTACAACAATCAGCCCCAGCATTTT. Combining the CDR3 with reference TRBV2 and TRBJ1-5 gives the whole variable domain EPEVTQTPSHQVTQMGQEVILRCVPISNHLYFYWYRQILGQKVEFLVSFYNNEISEKSEIFDDQFSVERPDGSNFTLKIRSTKLEDSAMYFCASRLPYNNQPQHFGDGTRLSIL.